What follows are 3 T cell receptor beta chains derived from one specimen sequenced in a study of T-cell memory formation after mild COVID-19. TCRdb re-analysed the 5' RACE reads in MiXCR, keeping a single row per CDR3 protein. This sample has about 270,000 distinct CDR3 sequences; roughly 14% occur once, and the top ten carry 2.1%. Source material: PBMCs or a T cell subset sorted from them (not recorded which). Source of these receptors: an adult woman who had mild COVID-19 (a few samples of this study predate the infection). Cell type and time point are not known.

There are a few counts of this clonotype. The J gene is TRBJ2-5, the V gene TRBV16, with D perhaps TRBD1 or TRBD2 (5 bases each). Germline V gene data show CDR1 as KGHSY and CDR2 as FQNENV. V was cut by 4 bases and J by 4 bases, with 16 bases left in between. This CDR3 has 15 residues. The CDR3 bases are TGTGCCAGCAGCCCCCCCACCGGGGCGGGAGAGACCCAGTACTTC. This codes for CASSPPTGAGETQYF.

This chain joins TRBV11-2 and TRBJ2-1; a possible D gene is TRBD2 (5 bases). Trimming shortened V by 5 bases and J by 8 bases, and 16 bases separated the two germline ends. The CDR3 sequence is 14 residues long. Germline values: CDR1 SGHAT, CDR2 FQNNGV. DNA of the CDR3: TGTGCCAGCAGCCCTATTACTAGATACGATGAGCAGTTCTTC. This gives the protein CASSPITRYDEQFF.

V gene TRBV7-9 combines with J gene TRBJ1-5; tentatively, D is TRBD1 (6 bases). Germline V gene data show CDR1 as SEHNR and CDR2 as FQNEAQ (reference sequence). Trimming took 5 bases from V and 2 from J, leaving 13 bases between them. The length of the CDR3 is 15 residues. This chain's CDR3 is CASSAGTWGNQPQHF. CDR3 sequence (DNA): TGTGCCAGCAGCGCCGGGACATGGGGCAATCAGCCCCAGCATTTT. The whole variable domain, filled in from reference TRBV7-9 and TRBJ1-5, reads DTGVSQNPRHKITKRGQNVTFRCDPISEHNRLYWYRQTLGQGPEFLTYFQNEAQLEKSRLLSDRFSAERPKGSFSTLEIQRTEQGDSAMYLCASSAGTWGNQPQHFGDGTRLSIL.